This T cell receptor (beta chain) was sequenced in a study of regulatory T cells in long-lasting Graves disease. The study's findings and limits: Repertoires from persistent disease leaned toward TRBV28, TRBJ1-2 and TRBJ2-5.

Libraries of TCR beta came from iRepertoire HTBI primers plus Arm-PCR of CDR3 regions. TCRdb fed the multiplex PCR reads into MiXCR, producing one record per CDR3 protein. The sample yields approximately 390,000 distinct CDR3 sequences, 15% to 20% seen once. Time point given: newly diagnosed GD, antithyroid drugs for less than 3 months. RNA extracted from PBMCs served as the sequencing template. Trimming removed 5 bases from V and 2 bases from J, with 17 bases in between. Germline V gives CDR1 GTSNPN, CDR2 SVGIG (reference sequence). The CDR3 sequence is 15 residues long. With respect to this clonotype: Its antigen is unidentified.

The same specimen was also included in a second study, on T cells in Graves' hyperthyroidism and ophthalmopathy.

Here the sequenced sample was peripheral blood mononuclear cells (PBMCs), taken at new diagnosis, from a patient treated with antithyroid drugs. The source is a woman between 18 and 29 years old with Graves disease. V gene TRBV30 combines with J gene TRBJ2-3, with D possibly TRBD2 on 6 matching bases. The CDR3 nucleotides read TGTGCCTGGGGAGGAGGCCGGGGGTCCACAGATACGCAGTATTTT. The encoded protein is CAWGGGRGSTDTQYF.